The text below deals with one T cell receptor (beta chain). Its target antigen remains unknown. Per-nucleotide qualities are absent, and no much larger clonotype sits a single base away. The CDR1 and CDR2 encoded by the germline V gene (reference sequence) are MNHEY and SMNVEV. From the cysteine through the phenylalanine, the CDR3 covers 15 amino acids. Only the CDR3 DNA is retained, 45 bases long and in frame from the first base. V lost 2 bases and J lost 1 base, and the count of bases not matched to a germline gene is 5. The record originates from a study of shared clonotypes between healthy human individuals (dated by TCRdb to 2020 to 2022). Some background on the complete study: A couple of women and three men aged 18 to 49 years were included in the cohort. For each donor, three plates each were used for CD4 naive and CD4 memory, two plates were used for CD8 naive, and one plate was used for CD8 memory. Different laboratories and diverse techniques were used to prepare libraries and sequence TCR repertoires, to increase sequencing depth and limit assay-specific biases. The study deeply sequenced blood TCR repertoires of five healthy adults to estimate repertoire size and the extent of clonotype sharing between individuals. Between about 0.85 and 9.5 billion PBMCs per donor were obtained by leukapheresis. The full study reports these points: When a handful of donors were compared, the shared fraction of clonotypes was around 4.6% for naive CD4, 3.5% for naive CD8, more than 2% for memory CD4, and 0.35% to 0.4% for memory CD8. Because the study included a small number of donors, the genetic and exposure-history diversity represented was limited. Rarefaction of sorted-subset datasets indicated incomplete sequencing despite the large sequencing depth. Larger estimated clonotype richness was generally found for naive subsets than for memory subsets. Sampling was restricted to blood, and TCR repertoires in tissues likely differ from the TCR repertoires found in blood. Compared with non-shared clonotypes, the clonotypes found in all four sorted-subset donors had higher generation probabilities. Pairwise subsampling indicated that sequencing depth was expected to affect the degree of clonotype sharing among donors.

TCR CDR3 regions were amplified from genomic DNA by multiplex PCR using the deep immunoSEQ assay. Extracted genomic DNA from each cell subset was distributed evenly across all wells of several immunoSEQ 96-well plates, and each plate was treated as a replicate. For sorted subsets, roughly 200 ng genomic DNA, equal to 25,000 to 35,000 T cell genomes, was loaded into each replicate PCR. Purified libraries were measured with a Qubit 3.0 fluorometer, size-checked on a Bioanalyzer 2100, and measured again with the KAPA Library Quantification kit. Every immunoSEQ 96-well plate was sequenced on a separate single-read 150-cycle Illumina NextSeq 550 flow cell. Concerning the study's data processing: Because the immunoSEQ output included only junctional sequences and no quality scores, the filtering could not be the same as the filtering used for full-length reads. To assign V/J genes and CDR3, sequences were annotated using PyIR, a Python wrapper for IgBLAST v1.9, with IMGT germline references. Reads were removed for weak V/J assignments (E-value above 1e-6), missing CDR3, stop codons, out-of-frame junctions, or ambiguous translated residues. V3J clonotypes were defined by identical inferred V gene, J gene, and CDR3 amino acid sequence. To compute the percentage overlap between repertoires, the number of shared unique clonotypes was divided by the size of the smaller repertoire. Three approaches were used to assess repertoire richness: RTK rarefaction, the Chao1 estimator, and Recon v2.1 estimates of unobserved clonotypes. OLGA was used to compute generation probabilities for all TCRbeta clonotypes that the gDNA method yielded from a few donors. The table was pulled from immuneACCESS by TCRdb, which kept in-frame rearrangements only. Such tables lose some clones; where checked, under half of the loss comes from unresolved V genes, and the rest has no known cause. The V and J calls and the clone size are those of that table, but D and trimming were determined from the DNA. Recorded for this sample are roughly 1,500,000 clones; 95% to 99% of them occurred a single time. Approximately 0.45% of the sample rests with the top ten.

The donors were healthy, HIV-negative adults with no recently reported acute infections or vaccinations. Only Caucasian adults living in Nashville, Tennessee, USA were represented among the donors. CD4+ T cells were enriched through magnetic negative selection, after which naive cells were positively selected on CD45RA and the remaining negative fraction served as the memory subset. Blood was collected by leukapheresis, and PBMCs were isolated by Ficoll-Histopaque density gradient centrifugation and then cryopreserved in liquid nitrogen vapor phase. Analytical flow cytometry was used to check the purity and quantity of every magnetically sorted T cell population. Genomic DNA was isolated from every sorted fraction and measured by UV absorbance on a Nanodrop 2000c.

This clonotype originated in a young man in good health. The sequence joins TRBV27 to TRBJ2-7; 7 middle bases align to TRBD1. Input material: naive CD4+ T cells sorted from blood. Read against the paper, the sample's cell subset or site label means: CD45RA+ positively selected. Read as DNA, the sequence is TGTGCCAGCAGTTTACGGCCAGGGGGATCCTACGAGCAGTACTTC. Its protein reads: CASSLRPGGSYEQYF.